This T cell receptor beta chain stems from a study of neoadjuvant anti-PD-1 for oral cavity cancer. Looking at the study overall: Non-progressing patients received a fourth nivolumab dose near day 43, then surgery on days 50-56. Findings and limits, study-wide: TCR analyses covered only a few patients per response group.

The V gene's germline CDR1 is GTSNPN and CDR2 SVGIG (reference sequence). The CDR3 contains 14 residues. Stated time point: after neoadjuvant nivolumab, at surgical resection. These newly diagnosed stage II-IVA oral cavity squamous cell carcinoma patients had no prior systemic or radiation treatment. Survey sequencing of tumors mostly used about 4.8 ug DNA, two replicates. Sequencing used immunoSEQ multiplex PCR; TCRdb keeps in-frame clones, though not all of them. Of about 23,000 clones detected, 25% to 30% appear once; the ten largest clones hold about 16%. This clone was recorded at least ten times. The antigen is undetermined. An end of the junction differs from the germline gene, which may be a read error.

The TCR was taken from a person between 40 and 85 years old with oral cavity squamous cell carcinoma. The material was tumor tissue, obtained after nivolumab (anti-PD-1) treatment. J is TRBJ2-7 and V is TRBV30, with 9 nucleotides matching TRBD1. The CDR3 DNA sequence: TGTGCCTGGAGTAGGGACAGGGAATCCTACGAGCGGTACTTC. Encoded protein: CAWSRDRESYERYF.